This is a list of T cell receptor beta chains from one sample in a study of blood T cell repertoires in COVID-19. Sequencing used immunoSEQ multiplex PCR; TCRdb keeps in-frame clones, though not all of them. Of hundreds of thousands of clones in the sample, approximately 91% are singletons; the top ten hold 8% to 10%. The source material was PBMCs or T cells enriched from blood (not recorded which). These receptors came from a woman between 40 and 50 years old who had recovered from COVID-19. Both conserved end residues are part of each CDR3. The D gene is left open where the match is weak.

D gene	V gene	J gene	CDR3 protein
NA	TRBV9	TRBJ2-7	CASSPYGTDYEQYF
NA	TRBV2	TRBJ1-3	CASTGAPGNTIYF
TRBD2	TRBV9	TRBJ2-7	CASSVGSGRAGEQYF
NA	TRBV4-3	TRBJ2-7	CASSQVLGAPTYEQYF
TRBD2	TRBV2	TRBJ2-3	CASSWSGSIADTQYF
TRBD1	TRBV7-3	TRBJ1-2	CASSLDSGTGPSGYTF
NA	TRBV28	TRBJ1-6	CASSLSPAPRENSPLHF
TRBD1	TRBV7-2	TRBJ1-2	CASSLAGTDNYGYTF
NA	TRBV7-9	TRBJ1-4	CASSMDFATNEKLFF
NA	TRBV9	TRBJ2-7	CASSVPRRYEQYF
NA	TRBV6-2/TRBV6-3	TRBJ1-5	CASSFPDSPVTPQHF
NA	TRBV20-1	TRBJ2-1	CSASEVDEQFF
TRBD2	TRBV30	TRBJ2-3	CAWSSSGRHMNTQYF
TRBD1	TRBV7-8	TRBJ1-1	CASSLTLGGAGYTEAFF
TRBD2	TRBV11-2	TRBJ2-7	CASSLDRGAYEQYF
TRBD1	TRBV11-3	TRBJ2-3	CASSFEGAKTDTQYF
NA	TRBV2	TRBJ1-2	CASASTLAGDGYTF
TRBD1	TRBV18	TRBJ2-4	CASSPGQGRSKNIQYF
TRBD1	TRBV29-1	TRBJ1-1	CSVEIPGQVSIEAFF
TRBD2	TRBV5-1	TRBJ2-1	CASSLPLAGINEQFF
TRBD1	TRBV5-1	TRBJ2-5	CASSLIPGGQETQYF
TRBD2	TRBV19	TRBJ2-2	CASKASGGAVGTGELFF
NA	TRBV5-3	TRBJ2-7	CARSLQSSYEQYF
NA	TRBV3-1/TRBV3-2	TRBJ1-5	CASSSLGGQPQHF
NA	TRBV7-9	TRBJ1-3	CASSLRRGNTIYF
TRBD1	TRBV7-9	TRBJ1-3	CASSPRNDRQGGIRNTIYF
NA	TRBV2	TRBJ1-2	CASMTVTNYGYTF
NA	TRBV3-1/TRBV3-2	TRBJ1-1	CASSQDRGLRNTEAFF